This TCR beta chain is drawn from a study of radiotherapy plus CTLA-4 blockade in lung cancer. Trimming cost V 3 bases and J 1 base; bases outside gene matches: 13. The CDR3 is 18 residues long. CDR1 LGHNA and CDR2 YNFKEQ come from the germline V gene. TCRdb's copy holds only in-frame clones and misses some; the assay was immunoSEQ multiplex PCR. The sample has about 85,000 clones; about 86% are singletons. This sample comprised peripheral blood, obtained from a patient treated with radiotherapy plus ipilimumab. The source of this sequence is a human donor with non-small cell lung cancer who had a partial response to radiotherapy plus ipilimumab. This chain links TRBV4-2 with TRBJ2-7, with TRBD2 matching over 9 bases. The CDR3 bases are TGTGCCAGCAGCCATCATTTGTCGGCAGCGGGAGGATCCTACGAGCAGTACTTC. Translated, it gives CASSHHLSAAGGSYEQYF.